A selection of T cell receptor beta chains follows, all from one sample in a study of chemoradiotherapy in HPV16-positive cancers. Measured with immunoSEQ multiplex PCR; TCRdb has only the in-frame clones, and not every one. Of approximately 12,000 clones listed, roughly 86% are singletons. The specimen comprised blood, sampled from a patient who underwent chemoradiotherapy. These receptors came from a human donor with HPV-associated anogenital cancer. CDR3s include the opening cysteine and the closing phenylalanine or tryptophan. A D gene is named only where the DNA matches it firmly. The listing skips clone size in some rows; elsewhere it reads once, few, many or a size class.

j_call v_call d_call clone_size cdr3_nt cdr3_aa
TRBJ1-6 TRBV7-8 . . TGTGCCAGCAGCTTATTGCTGACAACAGGGTATAATTCACCCCTCCACTTT CASSLLLTTGYNSPLHF
TRBJ2-2 TRBV2 . few TGTGCCAGCAGTGGCCGGAAGACCGGGGAGCTGTTTTTT CASSGRKTGELFF
TRBJ1-5 TRBV10-3 . . TGTGCCATCAGTGACGGACAGAGCAATCAGCCCCAGCATTTT CAISDGQSNQPQHF
TRBJ1-5 TRBV7-2 . . TGTGCCAGCAGCTTAGTCGACGGTAGCAATCAGCCCCAGCATTTT CASSLVDGSNQPQHF
TRBJ2-6 TRBV11-2 . few TGTGCCAGCAGCTTAAATGGGTGGGTCTCTGGGGCCAACGTCCTGACTTTC CASSLNGWVSGANVLTF
TRBJ1-4 TRBV5-6 TRBD1 . TGTGCCAGCAGTTTTGGGACAGGGGCTATGGAAAAACTGTTTTTT CASSFGTGAMEKLFF
TRBJ1-1 TRBV6-1 . . TGTGCCAGCAGTGAATTACGGGCTAATACCGAAGCTTTCTTT CASSELRANTEAFF
TRBJ2-2 TRBV4-2 TRBD2 . TGTGCCAGCACCCCAGGGGGACTAGCAGGCTCCGGGGAGCTGTTTTTT CASTPGGLAGSGELFF
TRBJ1-1 TRBV18 . . TGTGCCAGCTCCCCCTTAAGGGGGGATGGGGACACTGAAGCTTTCTTT CASSPLRGDGDTEAFF
TRBJ2-3 TRBV7-2 TRBD2 once TGTGCCAGCAGCTTAGGATTAGCGGGTTTCGGCACAGATACGCAGTATTTT CASSLGLAGFGTDTQYF
TRBJ2-6 TRBV6-1 . . TGTGCCAGCAGTGAGAGTGTTACAAGCTCTGGGGCCAACGTCCTGACTTTC CASSESVTSSGANVLTF
TRBJ2-2 TRBV5-1 TRBD2 . TGCGCCAGCAGCCACCGTTCGTCAGCGGGGGGCCCGAACACCGGGGAGCTGTTTTTT CASSHRSSAGGPNTGELFF
TRBJ2-5 TRBV9 . . TGTGCCAGCAGCGCCCAAGACCAAGAGACCCAGTACTTC CASSAQDQETQYF
TRBJ2-3 TRBV7-2 . . TGTGCCAGCAGCTTAGACACAGATACGCAGTATTTT CASSLDTDTQYF
TRBJ2-1 TRBV2 . . TGTGCCAGCAGCCCTCGTCTACCTAAAACCTACAATGAGCAGTTCTTC CASSPRLPKTYNEQFF
TRBJ2-1 TRBV11-2 . once TGTGCCAGCACCACATCGAGGGGGGACAATGAGCAGTTCTTC CASTTSRGDNEQFF
TRBJ1-6 TRBV4-1 . . TGCGCCAGCAGCCTAAGGGGCCTATCGATCTCCTATAATTCACCCCTCCACTTT CASSLRGLSISYNSPLHF
TRBJ1-2 TRBV25-1 . . TGTGCCAGCAGTGATGGGGACCACTATGGCTACACCTTC CASSDGDHYGYTF
TRBJ1-1 TRBV5-1 . . TGCGCCAGCAGCTCTTTACCTGGGACTGAAGCTTTCTTT CASSSLPGTEAFF
TRBJ2-1 TRBV25-1 TRBD1 once TGTGCCAGCAGTGATAGGACAGGGGGCGCGACAAAGTACAATGAGCAGTTCTTC CASSDRTGGATKYNEQFF
TRBJ1-2 TRBV28 TRBD1 . TGTGCCAGCAGTTTCGAAACCGGGACAGGGGTCGACTATGGCTACACCTTC CASSFETGTGVDYGYTF
TRBJ2-5 TRBV7-7 . . TGTGCCAGCAGCTTAACAGGCCGAGGGGGACAAGAGACCCAGTACTTC CASSLTGRGGQETQYF
TRBJ1-5 TRBV2 . . TGTGCCAGCATGCTTGGGCTTGGCAATCAGCCCCAGCATTTT CASMLGLGNQPQHF
TRBJ1-6 TRBV7-9 . few TGTGCCAGCAGCCGACAAGAGTCCAATTCACCCCTCCACTTT CASSRQESNSPLHF
TRBJ2-3 TRBV5-4 . . TGTGCCAGCAGCTTGGGACGGACAGATACGCAGTATTTT CASSLGRTDTQYF
TRBJ1-3 TRBV5-1 . . TGCGCCAGCAGCTTGGATCCGGCTGAGGGTAACACCATATATTTT CASSLDPAEGNTIYF
TRBJ2-1 TRBV14 . . TGTGCCAGCAGCCAAGTCACGGGGTACAATGAGCAGTTCTTC CASSQVTGYNEQFF
TRBJ2-2 TRBV7-6 . . TGTGCCAGCAGCTTAGACTACGCGGTAAACACCGGGGAGCTGTTTTTT CASSLDYAVNTGELFF
TRBJ2-1 TRBV21-1 . . TGTGCCAGCAGCAAAAAAAGGGACAGTTACAATGAGCAGTTCTTC CASSKKRDSYNEQFF
TRBJ2-1 TRBV9 TRBD1 . TGTGCCAGCAGCTTGGGGGTTGGGACAGGGGACAATGAGCAGTTCTTC CASSLGVGTGDNEQFF
TRBJ1-5 TRBV2 . . TGTGCCAGCAGGGTACAGGGTAGAGGAGGTCAGCCCCAGCATTTT CASRVQGRGGQPQHF
TRBJ2-1 TRBV19 . once TGTGCCAGTAGTACTCCCTCAACCAAGCGGGCACTAAACAATGAGCAGTTCTTC CASSTPSTKRALNNEQFF
TRBJ2-1 TRBV7-9 TRBD2 . TGTGCCAGCAGCTTAGGGGGACTAGCGGGGGCCCGGTTCTTC CASSLGGLAGARFF
TRBJ2-3 TRBV27 TRBD2 . TGTGCCAGCAGTTTAAGGGGGACTAGCGGATACTATACGCAGTATTTT CASSLRGTSGYYTQYF
TRBJ2-1 TRBV19 . once TGTGCCAGTGCATCCGGGACAAAAGCCTCCTACAATGAGCAGTTCTTC CASASGTKASYNEQFF
TRBJ1-2 TRBV9 . . TGTGCCAGCAGCGCAGGGGCAAGGGGTGGCTATGGCTACACCTTC CASSAGARGGYGYTF
TRBJ2-7 TRBV2 TRBD2 . TGTGCCAGCAGCCATGCACCGGGACTAGATTCCTACGAGCAGTACTTC CASSHAPGLDSYEQYF
TRBJ1-3 TRBV5-6 . once TGTGCCAGCAGCCCCTGGGGGGGGGCTGGAAACACCATATATTTT CASSPWGGAGNTIYF
TRBJ1-1 TRBV30 TRBD1 . TGTGCCTGGAGGGGCGGGACAGGGATGGCAGAAGCTTTCTTT CAWRGGTGMAEAFF
TRBJ2-5 TRBV6-1 TRBD2 few TGTGCCAGCAGCCGACTAGCGGGGGGCGTGGAGACCCAGTACTTC CASSRLAGGVETQYF
TRBJ1-4 TRBV5-1 . . TGCGCCAGCAGCTTGGAAGAAGCGCCGAATGAAAAACTGTTTTTT CASSLEEAPNEKLFF
TRBJ1-1 TRBV6-5 . . TGTGCCAGCAGCAAAACAGGGTCTGAAGCTTTCTTT CASSKTGSEAFF
TRBJ2-2 TRBV9 . . TGTGCCAGCAGCGTAGAGAGCGGAGGCGGCACCGGGGAGCTGTTTTTT CASSVESGGGTGELFF
TRBJ1-6 TRBV5-4 . few TGTGCCAGCAGCCCCGACTTGGATAATTCACCCCTCCACTTT CASSPDLDNSPLHF